This is a list of T cell receptor beta chains from one sample in a study of control samples from healthy donors and cancer patients. TCRdb's table, derived via immunoSEQ multiplex PCR, lists solely in-frame clones and lacks some. The sample holds some 410,000 clones; 90% are singletons and the top ten take more than 6%. The sequenced material came from PBMCs. The receptors shown here come from a man in his forties or fifties with head and neck cancer. CDR3s leave out the opening cysteine and the closing phenylalanine or tryptophan. Each record gives: J gene, V gene, CDR3 protein.

>TRBJ2-7|TRBV6-6
ASSQREYEQY
>TRBJ2-7|TRBV28
ASSPQADRYEQY
>TRBJ1-3|TRBV6-1
ASRERAGVSYGNTIY
>TRBJ2-3|TRBV5-6
ASSLGGQGAADTQY
>TRBJ2-1|TRBV19
ASSIAGDYNEQF
>TRBJ2-7|TRBV18
ASSPGSYEQY
>TRBJ1-1|TRBV28
ASTGAWDTEAF
>TRBJ2-3|TRBV2
ASSRQTSTDTQY
>TRBJ1-2|TRBV19
ASSLDREDGYT
>TRBJ2-7|TRBV28
AISGGANYEQY
>TRBJ2-2|TRBV29-1
SADPRTTGELF